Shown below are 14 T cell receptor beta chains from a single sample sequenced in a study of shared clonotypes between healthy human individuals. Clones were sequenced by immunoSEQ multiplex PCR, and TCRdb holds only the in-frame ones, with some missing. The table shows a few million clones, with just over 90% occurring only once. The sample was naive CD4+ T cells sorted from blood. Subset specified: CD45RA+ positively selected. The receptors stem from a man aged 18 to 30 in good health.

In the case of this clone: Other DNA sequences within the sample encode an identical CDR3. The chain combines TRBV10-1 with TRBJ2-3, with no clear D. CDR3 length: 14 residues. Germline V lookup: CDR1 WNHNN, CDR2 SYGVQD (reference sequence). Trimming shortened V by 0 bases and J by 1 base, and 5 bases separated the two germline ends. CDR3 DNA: TGCGCCAGCAGTGAGTCTGCCCGCACAGATACGCAGTATTTT. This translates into CASSESARTDTQYF.

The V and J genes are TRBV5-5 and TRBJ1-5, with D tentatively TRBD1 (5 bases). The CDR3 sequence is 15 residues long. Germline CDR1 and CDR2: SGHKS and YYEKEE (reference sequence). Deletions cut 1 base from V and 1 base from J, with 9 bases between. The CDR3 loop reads CASSLQGESNQPQHF. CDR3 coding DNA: TGTGCCAGCAGCTTGCAAGGGGAGAGCAATCAGCCCCAGCATTTT.

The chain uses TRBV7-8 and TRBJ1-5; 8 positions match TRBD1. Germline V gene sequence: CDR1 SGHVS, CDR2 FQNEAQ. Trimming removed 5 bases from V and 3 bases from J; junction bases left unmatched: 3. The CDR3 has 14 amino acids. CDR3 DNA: TGTGCCAGCAGCGAGGGACAGGTCAATCAGCCCCAGCATTTT. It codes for CASSEGQVNQPQHF.

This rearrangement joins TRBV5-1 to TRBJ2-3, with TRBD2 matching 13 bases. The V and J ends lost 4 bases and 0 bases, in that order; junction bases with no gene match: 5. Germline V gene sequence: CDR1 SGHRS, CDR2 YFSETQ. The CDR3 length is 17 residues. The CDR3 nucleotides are TGCGCCAGCAGCGTCGGACTAGCGGGAGTGAGCACAGATACGCAGTATTTT. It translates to CASSVGLAGVSTDTQYF. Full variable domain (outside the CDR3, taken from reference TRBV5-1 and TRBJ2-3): KAGVTQTPRYLIKTRGQQVTLSCSPISGHRSVSWYQQTPGQGLQFLFEYFSETQRNKGNFPGRFSGRQFSNSRSEMNVSTLELGDSALYLCASSVGLAGVSTDTQYFGPGTRLTVL.

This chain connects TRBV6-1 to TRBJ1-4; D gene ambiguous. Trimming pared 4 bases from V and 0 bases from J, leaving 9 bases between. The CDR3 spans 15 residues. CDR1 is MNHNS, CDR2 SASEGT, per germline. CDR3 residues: CASSGTGTTNEKLFF. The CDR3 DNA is TGTGCCAGCAGTGGGACGGGGACAACTAATGAAAAACTGTTTTTT.

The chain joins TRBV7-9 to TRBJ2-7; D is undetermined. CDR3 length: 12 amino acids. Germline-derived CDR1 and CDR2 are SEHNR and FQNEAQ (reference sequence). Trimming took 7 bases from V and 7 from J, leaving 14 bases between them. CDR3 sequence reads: CASTPRVGEQYF. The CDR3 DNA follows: TGTGCCAGCACCCCAAGGGTCGGAGAGCAGTACTTC.

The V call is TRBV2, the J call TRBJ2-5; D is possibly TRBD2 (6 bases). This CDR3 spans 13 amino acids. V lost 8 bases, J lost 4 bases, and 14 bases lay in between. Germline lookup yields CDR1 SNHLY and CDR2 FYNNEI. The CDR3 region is CASRRGTAETQYF. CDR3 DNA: TGTGCCAGCCGCCGAGGGACTGCAGAGACCCAGTACTTC.

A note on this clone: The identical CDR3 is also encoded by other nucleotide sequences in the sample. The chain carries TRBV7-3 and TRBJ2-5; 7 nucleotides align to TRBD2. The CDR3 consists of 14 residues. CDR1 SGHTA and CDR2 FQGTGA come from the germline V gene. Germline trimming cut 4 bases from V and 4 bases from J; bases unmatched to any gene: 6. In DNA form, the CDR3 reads TGTGCCAGCAGCTCAAGCGGGGTGGGAGAGACCCAGTACTTC. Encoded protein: CASSSSGVGETQYF.

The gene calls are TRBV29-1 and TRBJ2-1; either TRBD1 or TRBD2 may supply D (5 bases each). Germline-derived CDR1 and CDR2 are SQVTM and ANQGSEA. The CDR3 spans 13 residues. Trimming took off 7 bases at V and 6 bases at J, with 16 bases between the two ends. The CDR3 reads CSAKGDLGNEQFF. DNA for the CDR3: TGCAGCGCCAAAGGGGACCTGGGCAATGAGCAGTTCTTC.

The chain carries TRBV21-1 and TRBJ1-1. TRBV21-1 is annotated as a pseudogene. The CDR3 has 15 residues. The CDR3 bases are TGTGCCAGCAGCATTCGTCTCCGGGGGGACACTGAAGCTTTCTTT. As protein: CASSIRLRGDTEAFF.

The CDR3 here is CASSLVRGSGEQFF. The CDR3 nucleotides are TGCGCCAGCAGCTTGGTTCGCGGTTCGGGTGAGCAGTTCTTC. The J gene is TRBJ2-1, the V gene TRBV5-1; D is undetermined. Trimming took off 0 bases at V and 9 bases at J, with 13 bases between the two ends. The CDR3 contains 14 residues. Germline V gene lookup returns CDR1 SGHRS and CDR2 YFSETQ.

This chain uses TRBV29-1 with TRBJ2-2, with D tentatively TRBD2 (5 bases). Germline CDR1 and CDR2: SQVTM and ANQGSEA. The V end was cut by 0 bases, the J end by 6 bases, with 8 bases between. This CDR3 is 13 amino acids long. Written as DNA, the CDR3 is TGCAGCGTTGAAGAAGGAGGCCCCGGGGAGCTGTTTTTT. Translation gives CSVEEGGPGELFF.

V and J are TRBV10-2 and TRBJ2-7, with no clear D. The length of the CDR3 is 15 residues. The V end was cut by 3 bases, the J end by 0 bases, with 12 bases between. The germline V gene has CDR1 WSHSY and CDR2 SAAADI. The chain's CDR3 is CASSDEVLGSYEQYF. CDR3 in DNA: TGCGCCAGCAGTGATGAGGTCCTGGGCTCCTACGAGCAGTACTTC.

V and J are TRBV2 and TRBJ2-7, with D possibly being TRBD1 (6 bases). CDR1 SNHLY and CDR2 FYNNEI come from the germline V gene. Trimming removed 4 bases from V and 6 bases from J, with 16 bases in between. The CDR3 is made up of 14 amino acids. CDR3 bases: TGTGCCAGCAGTGGTTGGGAGCCCAGGGGCGAGCAGTACTTC. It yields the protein CASSGWEPRGEQYF.